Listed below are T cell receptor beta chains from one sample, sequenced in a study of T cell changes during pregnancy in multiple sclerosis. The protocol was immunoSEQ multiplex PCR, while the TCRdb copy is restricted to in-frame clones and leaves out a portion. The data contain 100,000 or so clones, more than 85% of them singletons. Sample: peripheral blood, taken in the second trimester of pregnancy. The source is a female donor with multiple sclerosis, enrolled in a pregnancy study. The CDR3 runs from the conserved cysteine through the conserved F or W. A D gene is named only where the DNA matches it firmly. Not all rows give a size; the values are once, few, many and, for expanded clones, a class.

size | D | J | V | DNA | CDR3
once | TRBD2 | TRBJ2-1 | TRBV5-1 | TGCGCCAGCAGCCCCGGGACTACCACTGAGCAGTTCTTC | CASSPGTTTEQFF
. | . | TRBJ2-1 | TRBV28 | TGTGCCAGCAGTCTCCTGACATTCCTGACAGACTACAATGAGCAGTTCTTC | CASSLLTFLTDYNEQFF
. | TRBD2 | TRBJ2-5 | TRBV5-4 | TGTGCCAGCAGCCAACTGGGGTTGGCTAGCGGAGAGACCCAGTACTTC | CASSQLGLASGETQYF
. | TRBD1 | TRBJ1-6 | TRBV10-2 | TGCGCCAGCAGGCTGGGACAGGGGAATTCACCCCTCCACTTT | CASRLGQGNSPLHF
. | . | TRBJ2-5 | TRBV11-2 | TGTGCCAGCAGCCTACGCGGGGACGAGACCCAGTACTTC | CASSLRGDETQYF
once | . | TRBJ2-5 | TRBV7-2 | TGTGCCAGCAGTAGCCGGGGAGGAGGGCAAGAGACCCAGTACTTC | CASSSRGGGQETQYF
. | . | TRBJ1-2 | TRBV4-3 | TGCGCCAGCAGCCAATTCCCGAATTCAGCTAACTATGGCTACACCTTC | CASSQFPNSANYGYTF
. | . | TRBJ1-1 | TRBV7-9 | TGTGCCAGCAGCTTAGTTGGGTCAGGGCATGAAGCTTTCTTT | CASSLVGSGHEAFF
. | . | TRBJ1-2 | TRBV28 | TGTGCCAGCAGTCAGGGTAACTATGGCTACACCTTC | CASSQGNYGYTF
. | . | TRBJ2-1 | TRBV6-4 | TGTGCCAGCAGTCCAGACAGCTACAATGAGCAGTTCTTC | CASSPDSYNEQFF
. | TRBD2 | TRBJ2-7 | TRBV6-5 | TGTGCCAGCAGGGGGGGGACTAGCGCCTCCTACGAGCAGTACTTC | CASRGGTSASYEQYF
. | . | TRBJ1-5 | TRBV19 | TGTGCCAGTACCGCCGGGGGAGGAGGCAATCAGCCCCAGCATTTT | CASTAGGGGNQPQHF
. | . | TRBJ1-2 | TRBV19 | TGTGCCAGTAGTATGTCGGGTGGCTACACCTTC | CASSMSGGYTF
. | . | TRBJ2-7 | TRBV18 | TGTGCCAGCTCACCACCGCTACAGGCATTTGACGAGCAGTACTTC | CASSPPLQAFDEQYF
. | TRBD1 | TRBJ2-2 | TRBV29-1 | TGCAGCGCGACCCGACAGGGGGGCACCGGGGAGCTGTTTTTT | CSATRQGGTGELFF
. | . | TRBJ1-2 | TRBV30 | TGTGCCTGGAGTGCTAATAACTATGGCTACACCTTC | CAWSANNYGYTF
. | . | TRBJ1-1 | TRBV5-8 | TGTGCCAGCAGCCGCAGGGTTTTCACTGAAGCTTTCTTT | CASSRRVFTEAFF
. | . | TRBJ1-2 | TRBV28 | TGTGCCAGCAGTTTCGGGGGGCTCGGCTATGGCTACACCTTC | CASSFGGLGYGYTF
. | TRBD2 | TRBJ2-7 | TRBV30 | TGTGCCTGGAATCAGCGCGGGGGTAAACATTACGAGCAGTACTTC | CAWNQRGGKHYEQYF
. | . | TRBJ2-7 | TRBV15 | TGTGCCACCAGCAGATTCACAGGGAGCGAGCAGTACTTC | CATSRFTGSEQYF
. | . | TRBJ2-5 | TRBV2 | TGTGCCAGCAGTGTACAGGAAGAGACCCAGTACTTC | CASSVQEETQYF
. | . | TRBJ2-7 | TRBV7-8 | TGTGCCAGCAGCCCTACAGAAGCCTACGAGCAGTACTTC | CASSPTEAYEQYF
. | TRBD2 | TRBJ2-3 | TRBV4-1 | TGCGCCAGCAGCCAGGGACAGGGACTAGCGGGAGCCACAGATACGCAGTATTTT | CASSQGQGLAGATDTQYF
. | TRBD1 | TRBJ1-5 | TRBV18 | TGTGCCAGCTCACCGTTAGGGCCGGGACAGACTAGCAATCAGCCCCAGCATTTT | CASSPLGPGQTSNQPQHF
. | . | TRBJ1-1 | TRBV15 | TGTGCCACCAGCATTTCCGGGGGGCACACTGAAGCTTTCTTT | CATSISGGHTEAFF